What follows describes a single T cell receptor (beta chain). What it binds is not known. Sequencing templates came from extracted RNA that was reverse transcribed into cDNA. Only in-frame clones appear in the TCRdb table, and some are missing; sequencing was by immunoSEQ multiplex PCR. The table lists 200,000 to 250,000 clones, less than 65% of them singletons, with 4% to 4.5% in the top ten. Treatment in this sample: oral pan-JAK inhibitor, 5-10 mg twice daily. Obtained from alopecia areata patients were lesional scalp punch biopsies along with peripheral blood. This sample was included in a study of CD8+ T cells in alopecia areata. General observations from the study: Researchers say the link of baseline CD8+ expansion to response remains uncertain, with one nonresponder. Both scalp clonality and the expanded CD8+ clones among the top 100 showed a significant decrease with tofacitinib. The study found higher clonality in lesional than normal scalp, especially in alopecia totalis/universalis.

Trimming took off 4 bases at V and 0 bases at J, with 4 bases between the two ends. This CDR3 has 12 residues. The germline V gene has CDR1 GTSNPN and CDR2 SVGIG (reference sequence). The source was CD4+ T cells sorted from blood, collected at week 4, from a patient treated with tofacitinib. This TCR was sampled from a human donor with alopecia areata. The chain recombines TRBV30 with TRBJ1-3; D unclear. CDR3 coding DNA: TGTGCCTGGATGAGCTCTGGAAACACCATATATTTT. Translating it yields CAWMSSGNTIYF.